The 18 T cell receptor beta chains in this list originate from one sample, sequenced in a study of cytomegalovirus exposure and HLA in healthy donors. The study ran its PCR with 60 Vbeta and 13 Jbeta primers. Sequenced by immunoSEQ multiplex PCR; TCRdb stores in-frame clones only, minus some. This table has some 190,000 clones, 75% to 80% appearing once. The sequencing sample was made of PBMCs. These receptors all come from a female donor in good health and CMV-seronegative.

This clone turned up a few times. The CDR3 loop reads CASSQDRVGLGVDEQFF. CDR3 DNA sequence: TGCGCCAGCAGCCAAGATCGGGTGGGACTAGGGGTCGATGAGCAGTTCTTC. The chain has TRBV4-3 and TRBJ2-1; 8 bases are shared with TRBD2. Unmatched junction bases numbered 12, after V lost 0 bases and J lost 8 bases. Germline CDR1 LGHNA, CDR2 YSLEER. This CDR3 has 17 residues.

About this clone itself: Other nucleotide sequences from this sample produce the same CDR3. The gene calls are TRBV6-4 and TRBJ2-2, with D maybe TRBD1 (5 bases). From germline, CDR1 is MRHNA and CDR2 SNTAGT. This CDR3 has 14 residues. Trimming shortened V by 9 bases and J by 8 bases, and 19 bases separated the two germline ends. DNA of the CDR3: TGTGCCAGTAGCAAAGGACACAACGCGGGGGAGCTGTTTTTT. Protein: CASSKGHNAGELFF.

In this sample, this clone turned up many times. The V call is TRBV30, the J call TRBJ1-4; TRBD1 might be the D (5 bases). The ends were cut back, 0 bases at V and 3 bases at J, with 8 bases in the middle. CDR1 and CDR2 (germline): GTSNPN, SVGIG (reference sequence). The CDR3 runs 14 residues. In DNA, the CDR3 is TGTGCCTGGAGTGTAACAGGACCTAATGAAAAACTGTTTTTT. Protein product: CAWSVTGPNEKLFF.

This clone has more than one count but fewer than ten. The chain combines TRBV18 with TRBJ2-7; D unclear. CDR1 is KGHSH and CDR2 is LQKENI in the germline V gene. The V end was cut by 0 bases, the J end by 5 bases, with 11 bases between. This CDR3 has 14 amino acids. CDR3 region: CASSPPASGHEQYF. CDR3 nucleotides: TGTGCCAGCTCACCACCGGCCAGTGGCCACGAGCAGTACTTC.

The rearrangement links TRBV30 to TRBJ1-2; 8 nucleotides match TRBD1. Germline assignment: CDR1 GTSNPN and CDR2 SVGIG (reference sequence). J was trimmed by 8 bases and V by 1 base; bases with no gene match: 12. The CDR3 spans 15 residues. Here the CDR3 DNA reads TGTGCCTGGAGTGCCCCCTCAGGGGGCTGGAGAGGCTACACCTTC. Translating it yields CAWSAPSGGWRGYTF.

In this sample, this clone turned up a few times. The rearrangement links TRBV30 to TRBJ1-5; unclear D gene. The CDR3 extends over 13 amino acids. V was clipped by 2 bases and J by 5 bases, with 10 bases between them. The germline gives CDR1 GTSNPN, CDR2 SVGIG (reference sequence). The CDR3 loop is CAWSSGWDQPQHF. Here the CDR3 DNA reads TGTGCCTGGAGTTCGGGTTGGGATCAGCCCCAGCATTTT.

The rearrangement links TRBV27 to TRBJ2-1, with 7 positions matching TRBD2. This CDR3 has 15 residues. In germline, CDR1 is MNHEY, CDR2 SMNVEV (reference sequence). With V trimmed by 3 bases and J by 6 bases, 8 bases remained unmatched. CDR3 DNA sequence: TGTGCCAGCAGTTTTACTAGCGTGGTCTCCAATGAGCAGTTCTTC. It yields the protein CASSFTSVVSNEQFF.

The chain recombines TRBV18 with TRBJ1-1, with no clear D. Trimming removed 0 bases from V and 0 bases from J, with 8 bases in between. The CDR3 has 15 residues. Germline V lookup: CDR1 KGHSH, CDR2 LQKENI. The CDR3, as DNA: TGTGCCAGCTCACCACCGCGGCGTATGAACACTGAAGCTTTCTTT. This translates into CASSPPRRMNTEAFF.

The J gene is TRBJ2-5, the V gene TRBV15; 10 bases map to TRBD1. Gene TRBJ2-7 matches the end of the DNA better, so the J call may be wrong. This CDR3 contains 14 residues. Germline CDR1 is LNHNV and CDR2 is YYDKDF (reference sequence). The CDR3 DNA sequence: TGTGCCACCAGCTTTCGGGACAGGGGCAGCGAGCAGTACTTC. It yields the protein CATSFRDRGSEQYF.

The V and J genes are TRBV25-1 and TRBJ2-1, with D hard to call. Per the germline V gene, CDR1 is MGHDK and CDR2 is SYGVNS. Trimming left V 5 bases short and J 5 bases short, with 16 bases between. This CDR3 region has 15 residues. The CDR3 DNA follows: TGTGCCAGCAGTCCCACCTTTATAGACAACAATGAGCAGTTCTTC. This gives the protein CASSPTFIDNNEQFF.

This chain uses TRBV13 with TRBJ2-6; tentatively, D is TRBD2 (6 bases). This CDR3 is 18 amino acids long. Germline loops: CDR1 PRHDT, CDR2 FYEKMQ (reference sequence). V lost 6 bases, J lost 0 bases, and 18 bases lay in between. The CDR3: CASRTRAGGSSGANVLTF. CDR3 bases: TGTGCCAGCAGAACCAGGGCCGGGGGAAGCTCTGGGGCCAACGTCCTGACTTTC.

J is TRBJ2-1 and V is TRBV10-3, with a tentative D call TRBD1 (5 bases). CDR1 is ENHRY, CDR2 SYGVKD, per germline. The CDR3 is 13 amino acids. V gave up 4 bases and J gave up 5 bases, with 9 bases separating them. The CDR3 nucleotides are TGTGCCATCAGTGCAGGGCCGAACAATGAGCAGTTCTTC. Protein: CAISAGPNNEQFF.

This chain joins TRBV11-2 and TRBJ2-5, with TRBD2 matching over 14 bases. Trimming took 5 bases from V and 4 from J; bases not matched to a gene: 9. Germline-derived CDR1 and CDR2 are SGHAT and FQNNGV. This CDR3 has 17 amino acids. CDR3 loop: CASSRGLAGAGGETQYF. The CDR3 DNA is TGTGCCAGCAGCCGGGGACTAGCGGGGGCCGGGGGAGAGACCCAGTACTTC.

This chain uses TRBV21-1 with TRBJ1-2. TRBV21-1 is deemed a pseudogene. The CDR3 length is 17 residues. The CDR3 sequence is CASSKAAQQSPPGGYTF. In nucleotides, the CDR3 is TGTGCCAGCAGCAAAGCCGCTCAGCAGTCTCCCCCGGGTGGCTACACCTTC.

V gene TRBV2 combines with J gene TRBJ1-5; 7 bases agree with TRBD1. Trimming cost V 3 bases and J 4 bases; bases outside gene matches: 3. This CDR3 comprises 14 residues. Germline V gene data show CDR1 as SNHLY and CDR2 as FYNNEI. CDR3 loop: CASSDRGRNQPQHF. CDR3 DNA sequence: TGTGCCAGCAGTGATAGGGGGCGGAATCAGCCCCAGCATTTT. The full variable domain, completed using reference TRBV2 and TRBJ1-5, is EPEVTQTPSHQVTQMGQEVILRCVPISNHLYFYWYRQILGQKVEFLVSFYNNEISEKSEIFDDQFSVERPDGSNFTLKIRSTKLEDSAMYFCASSDRGRNQPQHFGDGTRLSIL.

The rearrangement links TRBV18 to TRBJ2-3; 12 bases line up with TRBD2. CDR3 length equals 17 residues. Germline V CDR1 and CDR2: KGHSH, LQKENI. The V gene end was trimmed by 3 bases and the J gene end by 4 bases; junction bases not matched to a gene: 8. The CDR3 DNA reads as TGTGCCAGCTCACCGAGGCTAGCGGGAGGGCTGGCAGATACGCAGTATTTT. Residues: CASSPRLAGGLADTQYF.

The chain employs TRBV28 and TRBJ2-7, with D possibly TRBD2 on 5 matching bases. The CDR3 contains 17 residues. V lost 1 base and J lost 4, with 20 bases in between. Germline CDR1 reads MDHEN; CDR2 reads SYDVKM. CDR3 DNA: TGTGCCAGCAGTTTATTCATGCGACCAGATGGAGGTTACGAGCAGTACTTC. This sequence encodes CASSLFMRPDGGYEQYF.

The CDR3, as DNA: TGTGCCAGCAGCTTCTCCGGGACTAGCGACAAAAACATTCAGTACTTC. Encoded protein: CASSFSGTSDKNIQYF. V is TRBV11-3 and J is TRBJ2-4; 10 nucleotides agree with TRBD2. V lost 3 bases to trimming and J lost 3 bases; unmatched junction nucleotides: 5. There are 16 residues in the CDR3. CDR1 and CDR2 (germline): SGHNT, YENEEA.